This T cell receptor beta chain is drawn from a study of T cells in Graves' hyperthyroidism and ophthalmopathy. TCR beta CDR3 region amplification was performed from RNA transcripts. First-round RT-PCR targeting the TCR CDR3 was performed with the HTBI primer set. TCRdb reanalysed the multiplex PCR reads using MiXCR and keeps one entry per CDR3 protein. The sample contains some 350,000 distinct CDR3 sequences, around 16% of which appear only once. The ends lost 7 bases at V and 3 bases at J; junction bases unmatched: 6. The CDR3 length is 14 residues. Germline CDR1 MDHEN, CDR2 SYDVKM. Source material: blood. The gene calls are TRBV28 and TRBJ2-7, with 10 bases fitting TRBD1. This TCR came from a woman between 18 and 30 years old with Graves' hyperthyroidism that later progressed to Graves' ophthalmopathy. CDR3 region: CASKPGQGRYEQYF. CDR3 nucleotides: TGTGCCAGCAAACCGGGACAGGGGCGCTACGAGCAGTACTTC.